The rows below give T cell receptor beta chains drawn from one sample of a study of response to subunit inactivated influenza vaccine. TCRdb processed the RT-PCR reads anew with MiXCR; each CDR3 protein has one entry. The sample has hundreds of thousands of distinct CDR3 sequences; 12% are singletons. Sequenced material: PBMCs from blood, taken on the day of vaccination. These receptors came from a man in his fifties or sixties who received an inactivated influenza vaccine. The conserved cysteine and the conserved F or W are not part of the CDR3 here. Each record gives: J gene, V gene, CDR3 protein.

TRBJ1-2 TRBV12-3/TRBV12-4 ASSLLGVDSGYT
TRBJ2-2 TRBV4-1 ASSQDRGPGELF
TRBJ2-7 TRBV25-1 ASSEYRAGGYEQY
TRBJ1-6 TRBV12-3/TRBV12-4 ASSPRSGGNSPLH
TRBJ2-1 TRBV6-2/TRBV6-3 ASRRPGLTKQF
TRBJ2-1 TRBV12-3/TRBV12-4 ASSLGAPYNEQF
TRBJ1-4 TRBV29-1 SARQVNEKLF
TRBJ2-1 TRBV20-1 SARDPASEQF
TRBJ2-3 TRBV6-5 ASSYSRDSSTDTQY
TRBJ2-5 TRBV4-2 ASSQVPAEETQY
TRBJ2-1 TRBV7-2 ASSLMWTSGYNEQF
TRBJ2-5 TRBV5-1 ASSQDLWETQY
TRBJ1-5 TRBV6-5 ASSYTWNSNQPQH
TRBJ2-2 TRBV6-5 ASSYVVVDNTGELF
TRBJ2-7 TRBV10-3 AISEQYEQY
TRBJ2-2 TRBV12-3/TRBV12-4 ASSWTAGELF
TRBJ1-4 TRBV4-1 ASSQSGQGGYEKLF
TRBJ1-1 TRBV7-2 ASSLARSEAF
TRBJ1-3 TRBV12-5 ASGRGQVRGNTIY
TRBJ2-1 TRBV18 ASSLDQSHSQF
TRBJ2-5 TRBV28 ASSEQAGETQY
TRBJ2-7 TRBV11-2 AFVGTGGFEQY
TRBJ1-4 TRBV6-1 ASRSQGWGNEKLF
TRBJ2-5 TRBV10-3 AISPSGGTQETQY
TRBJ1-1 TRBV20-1 SATGTGLETTEAF
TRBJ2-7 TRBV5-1 ASSPESGLSYEQY
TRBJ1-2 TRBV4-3 ASSRGESVSYGYT
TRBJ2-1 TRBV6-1 ASSPGSFSYNEQF
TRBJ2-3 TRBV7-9 ASSRRTSTQY
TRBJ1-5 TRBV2 ASSADGDSNQPQH
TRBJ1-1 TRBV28 ASRSAGGFGTEAF
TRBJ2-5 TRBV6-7 ASSLNREGGAETQY
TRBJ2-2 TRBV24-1 ATSDFRQGQGANTGELF
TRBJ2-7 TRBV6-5 ASSYSMRYKGGSYEQY
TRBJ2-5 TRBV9 ASSSGTSGGLVSQY
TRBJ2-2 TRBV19 ASTGGQGSSRTGELF